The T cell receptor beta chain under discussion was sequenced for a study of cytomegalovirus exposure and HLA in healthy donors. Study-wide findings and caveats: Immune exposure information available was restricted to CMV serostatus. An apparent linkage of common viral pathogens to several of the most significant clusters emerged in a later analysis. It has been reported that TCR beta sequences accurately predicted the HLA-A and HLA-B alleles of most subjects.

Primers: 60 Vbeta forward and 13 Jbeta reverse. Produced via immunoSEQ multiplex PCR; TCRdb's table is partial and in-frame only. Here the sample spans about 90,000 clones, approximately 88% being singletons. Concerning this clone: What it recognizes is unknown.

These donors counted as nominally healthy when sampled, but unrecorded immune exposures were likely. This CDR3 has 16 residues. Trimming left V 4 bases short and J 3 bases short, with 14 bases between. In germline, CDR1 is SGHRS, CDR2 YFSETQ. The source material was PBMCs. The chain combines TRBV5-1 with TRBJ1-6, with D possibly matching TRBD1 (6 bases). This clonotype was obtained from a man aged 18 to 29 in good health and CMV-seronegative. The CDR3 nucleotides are TGCGCCAGCAGCCCGTGGACAGATTACTATAATTCACCCCTCCACTTT. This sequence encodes CASSPWTDYYNSPLHF.